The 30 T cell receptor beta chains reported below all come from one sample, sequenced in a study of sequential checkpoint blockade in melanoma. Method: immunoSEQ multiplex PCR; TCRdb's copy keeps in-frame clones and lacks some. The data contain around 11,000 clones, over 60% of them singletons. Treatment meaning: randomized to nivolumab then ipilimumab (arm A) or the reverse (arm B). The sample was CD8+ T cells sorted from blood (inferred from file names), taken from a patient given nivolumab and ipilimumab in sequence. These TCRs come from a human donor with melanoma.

CDR3 sequence reads: CASSHRTGGPIYEQYF. DNA of the CDR3: TGTGCCAGCAGCCACCGGACGGGGGGCCCGATATACGAGCAGTACTTC. The chain has TRBV28 and TRBJ2-7, with D perhaps matching TRBD2 (7 bases). The ends were cut back, 6 bases at V and 4 bases at J, with 22 bases in the middle. Germline lookup yields CDR1 MDHEN and CDR2 SYDVKM. The CDR3 runs 16 residues. The variable domain in full, with the rest retrieved from reference TRBV28 and TRBJ2-7, is DVKVTQSSRYLVKRTGEKVFLECVQDMDHENMFWYRQDPGLGLRLIYFSYDVKMKEKGDIPEGYSVSREKKERFSLILESASTNQTSMYLCASSHRTGGPIYEQYFGPGTRLTVT.

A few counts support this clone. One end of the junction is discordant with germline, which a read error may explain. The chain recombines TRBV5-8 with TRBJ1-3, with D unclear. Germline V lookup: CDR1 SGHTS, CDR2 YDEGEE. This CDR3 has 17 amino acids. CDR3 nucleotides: TGCGCCAGCAGCCAAGACTCCTCCTTCAGCTCTGGAAACACCATATATTTT. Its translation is CASSQDSSFSSGNTIYF.

The CDR3 reads CASSLWASYEQYF. The CDR3, as DNA: TGTGCCAGCAGCTTGTGGGCCTCCTACGAGCAGTACTTC. The chain employs TRBV5-6 and TRBJ2-7, with unresolved D. Between the trimmed V and J ends, which lost 1 base and 0 bases, there was a span of 5 bases. The V gene's germline CDR1 is SGHDT and CDR2 YYEEEE. The CDR3 has 13 amino acids.

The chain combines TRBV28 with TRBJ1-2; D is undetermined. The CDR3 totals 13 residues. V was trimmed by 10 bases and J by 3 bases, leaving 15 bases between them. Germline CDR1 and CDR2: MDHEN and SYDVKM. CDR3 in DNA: TGTGCCACCGATTCGGGGTGGTACTATGGCTACACCTTC. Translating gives CATDSGWYYGYTF.

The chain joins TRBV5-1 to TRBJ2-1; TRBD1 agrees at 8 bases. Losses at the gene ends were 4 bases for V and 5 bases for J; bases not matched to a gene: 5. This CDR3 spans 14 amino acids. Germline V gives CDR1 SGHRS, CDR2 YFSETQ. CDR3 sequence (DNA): TGCGCCAGCAGCCCAAGGACAGGGAACAATGAGCAGTTCTTC. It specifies CASSPRTGNNEQFF.

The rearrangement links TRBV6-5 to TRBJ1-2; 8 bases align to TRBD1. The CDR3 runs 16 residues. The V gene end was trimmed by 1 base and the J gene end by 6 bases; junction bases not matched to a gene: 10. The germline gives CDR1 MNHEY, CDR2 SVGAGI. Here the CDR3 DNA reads TGTGCCAGCAGTTACTGGACCGGACAGGGAGAGGATGGCTACACCTTC. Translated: CASSYWTGQGEDGYTF.

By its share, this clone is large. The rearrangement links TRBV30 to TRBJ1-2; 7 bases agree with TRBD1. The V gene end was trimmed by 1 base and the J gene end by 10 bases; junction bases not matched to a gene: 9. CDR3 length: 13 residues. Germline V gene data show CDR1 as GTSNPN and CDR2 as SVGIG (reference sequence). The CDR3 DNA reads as TGTGCCTGGAGTGGGGACAGACGTTTGATCTACACCTTC. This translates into CAWSGDRRLIYTF.

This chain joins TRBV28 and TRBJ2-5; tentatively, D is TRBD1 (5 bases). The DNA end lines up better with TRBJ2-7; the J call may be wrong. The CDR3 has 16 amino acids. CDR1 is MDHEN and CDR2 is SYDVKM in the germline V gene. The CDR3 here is CASRRLIGARTYEQYF. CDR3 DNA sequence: TGTGCCAGCCGTCGTCTCATTGGGGCGCGGACCTACGAGCAGTACTTC.

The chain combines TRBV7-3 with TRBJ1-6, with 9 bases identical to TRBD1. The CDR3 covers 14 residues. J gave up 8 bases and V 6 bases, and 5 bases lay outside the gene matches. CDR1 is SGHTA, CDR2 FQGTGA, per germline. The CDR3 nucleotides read TGTGCCAGCAGGACAGGGGGAGAGTATTCACCCCTCCACTTT. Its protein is CASRTGGEYSPLHF.

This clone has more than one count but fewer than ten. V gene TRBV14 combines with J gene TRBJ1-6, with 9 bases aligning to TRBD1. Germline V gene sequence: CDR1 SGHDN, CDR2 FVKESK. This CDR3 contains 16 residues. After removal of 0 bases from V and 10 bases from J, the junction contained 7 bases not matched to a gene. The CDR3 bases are TGTGCCAGCAGCCAAGATCATCGGGACAGGGACTCACCCCTCCACTTT. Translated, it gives CASSQDHRDRDSPLHF. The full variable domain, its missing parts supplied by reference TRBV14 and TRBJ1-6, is EAGVTQFPSHSVIEKGQTVTLRCDPISGHDNLYWYRRVMGKEIKFLLHFVKESKQDESGMPNNRFLAERTGGTYSTLKVQPAELEDSGVYFCASSQDHRDRDSPLHFGNGTRLTVT.

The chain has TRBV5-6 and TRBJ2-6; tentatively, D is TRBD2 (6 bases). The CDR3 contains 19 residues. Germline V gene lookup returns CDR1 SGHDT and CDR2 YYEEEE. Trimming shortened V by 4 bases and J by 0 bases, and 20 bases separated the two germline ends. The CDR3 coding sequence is TGTGCCAGCAGCCGCGGCGGCAGGAGGGATGTCTCTGGGGCCAACGTCCTGACTTTC. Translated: CASSRGGRRDVSGANVLTF. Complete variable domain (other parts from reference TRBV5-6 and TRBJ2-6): DAGVTQSPTHLIKTRGQQVTLRCSPKSGHDTVSWYQQALGQGPQFIFQYYEEEERQRGNFPDRFSGHQFPNYSSELNVNALLLGDSALYLCASSRGGRRDVSGANVLTFGAGSRLTVL.

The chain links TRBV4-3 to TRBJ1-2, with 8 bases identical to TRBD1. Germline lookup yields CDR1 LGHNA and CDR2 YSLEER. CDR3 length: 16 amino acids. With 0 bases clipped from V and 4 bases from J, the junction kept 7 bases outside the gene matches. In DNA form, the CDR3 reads TGCGCCAGCAGCCAAGATCCAACAGGGGGGACCTATGGCTACACCTTC. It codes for CASSQDPTGGTYGYTF.

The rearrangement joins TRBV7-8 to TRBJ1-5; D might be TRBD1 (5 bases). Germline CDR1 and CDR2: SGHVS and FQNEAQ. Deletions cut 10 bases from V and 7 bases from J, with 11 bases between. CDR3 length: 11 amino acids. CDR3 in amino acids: CATRGGQPQHF. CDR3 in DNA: TGTGCCACCCGCGGGGGGCAGCCCCAGCATTTT.

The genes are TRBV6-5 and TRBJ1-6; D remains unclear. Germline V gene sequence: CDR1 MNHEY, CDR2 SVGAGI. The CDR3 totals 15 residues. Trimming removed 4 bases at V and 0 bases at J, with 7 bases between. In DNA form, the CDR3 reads TGTGCCAGCAGTTCCTTGAGCTCCTATAATTCACCCCTCCACTTT. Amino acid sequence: CASSSLSSYNSPLHF.

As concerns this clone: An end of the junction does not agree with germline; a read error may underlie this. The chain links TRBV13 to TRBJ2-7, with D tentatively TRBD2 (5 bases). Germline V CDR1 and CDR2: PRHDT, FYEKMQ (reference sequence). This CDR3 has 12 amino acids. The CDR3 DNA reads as TGTGCCAGCAGCCTAGGGAGTTACGAGCAGTACTTC. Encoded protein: CASSLGSYEQYF. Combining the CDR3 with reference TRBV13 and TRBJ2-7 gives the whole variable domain AAGVIQSPRHLIKEKRETATLKCYPIPRHDTVYWYQQGPGQDPQFLISFYEKMQSDKGSIPDRFSAQQFSDYHSELNMSSLELGDSALYFCASSLGSYEQYFGPGTRLTVT.

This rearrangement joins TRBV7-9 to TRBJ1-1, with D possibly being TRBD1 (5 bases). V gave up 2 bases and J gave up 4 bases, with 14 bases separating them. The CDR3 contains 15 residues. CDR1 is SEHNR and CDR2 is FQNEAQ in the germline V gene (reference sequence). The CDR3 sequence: CASSLFLGGSTEAFF. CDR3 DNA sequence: TGTGCCAGCAGCTTATTTCTGGGGGGAAGCACTGAAGCTTTCTTT.

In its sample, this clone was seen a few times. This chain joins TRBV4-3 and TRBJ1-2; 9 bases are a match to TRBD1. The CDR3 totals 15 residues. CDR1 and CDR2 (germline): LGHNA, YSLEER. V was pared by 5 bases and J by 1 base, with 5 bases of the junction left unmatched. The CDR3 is CASSSRDRVNYGYTF. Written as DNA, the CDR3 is TGCGCCAGCAGCTCCCGGGACAGGGTTAACTATGGCTACACCTTC.

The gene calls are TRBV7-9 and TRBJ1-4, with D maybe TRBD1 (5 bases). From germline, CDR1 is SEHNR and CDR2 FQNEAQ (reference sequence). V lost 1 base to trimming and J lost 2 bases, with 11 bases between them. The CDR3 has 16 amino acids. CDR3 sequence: CASSLEQGPTNEKLFF. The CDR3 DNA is TGTGCCAGCAGCTTAGAGCAGGGTCCCACTAATGAAAAACTGTTTTTT.

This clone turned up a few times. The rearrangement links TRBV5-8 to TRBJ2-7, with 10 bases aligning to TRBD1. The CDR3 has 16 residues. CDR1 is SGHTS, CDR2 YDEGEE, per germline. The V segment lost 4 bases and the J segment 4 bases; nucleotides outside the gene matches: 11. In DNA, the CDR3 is TGTGCCAGCAGCCCTAGACCGGGACAGGGGAAGTACGAGCAGTACTTC. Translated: CASSPRPGQGKYEQYF.

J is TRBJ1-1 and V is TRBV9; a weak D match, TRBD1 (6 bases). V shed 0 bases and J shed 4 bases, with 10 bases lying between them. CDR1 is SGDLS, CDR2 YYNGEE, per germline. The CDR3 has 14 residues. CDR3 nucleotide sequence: TGTGCCAGCAGCGTAGTAGGGGGGGGCACTGAAGCTTTCTTT. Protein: CASSVVGGGTEAFF. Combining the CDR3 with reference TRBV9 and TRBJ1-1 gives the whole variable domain DSGVTQTPKHLITATGQRVTLRCSPRSGDLSVYWYQQSLDQGLQFLIQYYNGEERAKGNILERFSAQQFPDLHSELNLSSLELGDSALYFCASSVVGGGTEAFFGQGTRLTVV.

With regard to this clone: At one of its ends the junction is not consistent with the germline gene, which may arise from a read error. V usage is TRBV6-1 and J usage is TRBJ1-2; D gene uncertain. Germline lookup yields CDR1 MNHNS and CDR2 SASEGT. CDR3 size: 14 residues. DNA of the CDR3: TGTGCCATCAGTGACCTACCGGTAAACTATGGCTACACCTTC. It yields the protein CAISDLPVNYGYTF.

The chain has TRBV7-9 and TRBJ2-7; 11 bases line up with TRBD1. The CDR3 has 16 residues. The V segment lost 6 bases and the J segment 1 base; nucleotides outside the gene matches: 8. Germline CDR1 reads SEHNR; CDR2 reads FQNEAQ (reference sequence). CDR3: CASSPPGTGGSYEQYF. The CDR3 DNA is TGTGCCAGCAGTCCACCCGGGACAGGGGGGTCCTACGAGCAGTACTTC.

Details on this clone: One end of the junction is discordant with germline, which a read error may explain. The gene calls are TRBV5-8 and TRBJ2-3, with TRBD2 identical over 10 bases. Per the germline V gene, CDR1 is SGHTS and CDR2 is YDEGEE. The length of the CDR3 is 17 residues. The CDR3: CASSQDWWSGGEDTQYF. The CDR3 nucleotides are TGCGCCAGCAGCCAAGATTGGTGGAGCGGGGGGGAAGATACGCAGTATTTT.

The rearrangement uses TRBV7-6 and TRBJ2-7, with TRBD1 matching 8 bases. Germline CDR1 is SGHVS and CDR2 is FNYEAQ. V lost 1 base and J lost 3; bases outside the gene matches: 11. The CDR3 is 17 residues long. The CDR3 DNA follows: TGTGCCAGCAGCTTAGGGTCCGGGACAGGAAGGAGCTACGAGCAGTACTTC. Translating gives CASSLGSGTGRSYEQYF.

In nucleotides, the CDR3 is TGTGCCAGCAGTCCGAGCGGGGGGGCCAGGTTCGAGCAGTACTTC. As protein: CASSPSGGARFEQYF. The gene calls are TRBV7-9 and TRBJ2-7, with 10 bases lining up with TRBD2. This CDR3 contains 15 residues. The germline V gene encodes CDR1 SEHNR and CDR2 FQNEAQ (reference sequence). J lost 6 bases, V lost 6 bases, and 11 bases had no gene match.

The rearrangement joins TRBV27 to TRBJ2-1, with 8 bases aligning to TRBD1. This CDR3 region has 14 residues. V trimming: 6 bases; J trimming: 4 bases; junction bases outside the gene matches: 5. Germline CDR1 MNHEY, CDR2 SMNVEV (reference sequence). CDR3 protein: CASRLTGEYNEQFF. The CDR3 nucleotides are TGTGCCAGCAGGCTGACAGGGGAATACAATGAGCAGTTCTTC.

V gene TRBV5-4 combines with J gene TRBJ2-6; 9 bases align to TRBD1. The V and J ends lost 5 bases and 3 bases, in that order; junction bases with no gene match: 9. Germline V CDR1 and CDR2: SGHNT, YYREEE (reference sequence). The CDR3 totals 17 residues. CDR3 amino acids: CASSSRTGEGGANVLTF. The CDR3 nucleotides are TGTGCCAGCAGTTCACGGACAGGGGAAGGTGGGGCCAACGTCCTGACTTTC.

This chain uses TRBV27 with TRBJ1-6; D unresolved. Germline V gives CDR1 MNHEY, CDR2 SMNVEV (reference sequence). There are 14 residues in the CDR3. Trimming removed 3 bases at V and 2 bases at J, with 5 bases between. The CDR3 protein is CASSFSAYNSPLHF. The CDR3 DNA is TGTGCCAGCAGTTTTTCAGCCTATAATTCACCCCTCCACTTT.

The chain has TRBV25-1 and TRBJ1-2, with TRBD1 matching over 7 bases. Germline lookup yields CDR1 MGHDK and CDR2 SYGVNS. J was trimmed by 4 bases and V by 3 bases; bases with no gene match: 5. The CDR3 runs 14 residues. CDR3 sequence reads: CASSDFGTAYGYTF. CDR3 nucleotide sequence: TGTGCCAGCAGTGATTTCGGGACAGCCTATGGCTACACCTTC.

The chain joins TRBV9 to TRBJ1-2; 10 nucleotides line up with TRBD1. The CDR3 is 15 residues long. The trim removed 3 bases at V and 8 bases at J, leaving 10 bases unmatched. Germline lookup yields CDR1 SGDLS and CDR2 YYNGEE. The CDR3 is CASSAPTGGDSGYTF. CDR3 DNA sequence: TGTGCCAGCAGCGCTCCGACAGGGGGCGATTCCGGCTACACCTTC.